This T cell receptor (beta chain) comes out of a study of T cell repertoires in cytomegalovirus infection (dated by TCRdb to between 2018 and 2020). In the study overall: Donor HLA type was relevant to the analysis, because carriage of CMV infection together with the matching HLA type was indicated by public TCR beta signatures. Study-wide findings and limitations: In both this cohort and an independent approximately 400-donor cohort, the cumulative frequency of public TCR beta family members distinguished carriers of CMV infection plus the relevant HLA type. The ex vivo response was dominated by HLA-C-restricted CMV-specific TCR beta clonotypes, and the single most frequent clonotype in two of eight donors was supplied by these HLA-C-restricted clonotypes.

The junction carries 10 bases between V and J, which are trimmed by 3 bases and 2 bases respectively. CDR1 SGHTA and CDR2 FQGNSA were looked up in the germline V gene. The CDR3 holds 14 amino acids from the cysteine to the phenylalanine. The retained sequence is limited to the CDR3, 42 bases, with the frame set at the first base. For sequencing, an Illumina HiSeq 1500 was employed. The public reads were reanalyzed by TCRdb: fastp trimming at Q25, MiXCR alignment, in-frame beta chains only. Rows matching on CDR3 protein sequence are summarized as one entry with the most common DNA and genes. For this sample the table gives roughly 81,000 distinct CDR3 sequences, of which 3.7% were detected only once. Together, the top ten hold less than 5% of the sample. Relative to its sample, this clonotype is medium-sized (0.01 to 0.1%). No cognate antigen has been identified for it. Per-nucleotide qualities are absent, and no much larger clonotype sits a single base away.

The rearranged chain carries TRBV7-2 and TRBJ1-2, and perhaps TRBD1 as D gene, on 5 matching bases. This clonotype originated in a human donor in good health (CMV status not recorded). Some clones in this sample may be carry-over from other donors' samples. Sequenced material: PBMCs. CDR3 protein: CASSLTGTNYGYTF. The DNA is TGTGCCAGCAGCTTGACCGGGACGAACTATGGCTACACCTTC. Joined to the reference TRBV7-2 and TRBJ1-2 proteins, this CDR3 gives the full variable domain: GAGVSQSPSNKVTEKGKDVELRCDPISGHTALYWYRQSLGQGLEFLIYFQGNSAPDKSGLPSDRFSAERTGGSVSTLTIQRTQQEDSAVYLCASSLTGTNYGYTFGSGTRLTVV.